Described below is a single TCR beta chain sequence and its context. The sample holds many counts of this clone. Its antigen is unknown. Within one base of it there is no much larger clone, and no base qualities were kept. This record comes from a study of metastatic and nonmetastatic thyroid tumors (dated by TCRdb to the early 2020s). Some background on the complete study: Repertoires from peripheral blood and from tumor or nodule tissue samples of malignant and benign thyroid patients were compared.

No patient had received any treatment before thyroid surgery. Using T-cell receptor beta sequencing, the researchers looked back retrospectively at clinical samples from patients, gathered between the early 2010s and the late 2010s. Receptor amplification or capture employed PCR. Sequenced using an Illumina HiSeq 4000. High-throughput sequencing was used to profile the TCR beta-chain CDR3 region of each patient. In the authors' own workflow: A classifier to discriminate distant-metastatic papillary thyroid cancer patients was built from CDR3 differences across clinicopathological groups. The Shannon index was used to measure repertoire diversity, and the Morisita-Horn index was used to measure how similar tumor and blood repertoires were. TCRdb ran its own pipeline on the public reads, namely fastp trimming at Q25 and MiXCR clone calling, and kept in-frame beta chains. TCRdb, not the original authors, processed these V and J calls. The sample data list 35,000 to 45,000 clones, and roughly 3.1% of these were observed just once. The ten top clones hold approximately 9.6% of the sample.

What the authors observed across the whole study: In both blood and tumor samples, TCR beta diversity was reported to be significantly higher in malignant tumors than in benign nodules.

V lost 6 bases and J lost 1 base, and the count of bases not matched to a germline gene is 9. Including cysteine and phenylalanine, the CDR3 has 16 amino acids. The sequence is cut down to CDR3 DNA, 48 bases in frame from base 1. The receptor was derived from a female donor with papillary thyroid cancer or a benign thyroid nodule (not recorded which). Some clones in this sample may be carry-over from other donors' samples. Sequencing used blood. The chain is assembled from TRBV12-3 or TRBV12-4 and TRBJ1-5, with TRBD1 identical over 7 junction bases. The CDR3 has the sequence CASRAGGGSSNQPQHF. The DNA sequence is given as TGTGCCAGCAGAGCAGGGGGAGGGTCGAGCAATCAGCCCCAGCATTTT.